This T cell receptor (beta chain) was obtained from a study of regulatory T cells in long-lasting Graves disease. The time point: newly diagnosed GD, antithyroid drugs for less than 3 months. Extracted RNA from PBMCs served as the source of the TCR library. The germline CDR1 and CDR2 sequences are SGHAT and FQNNGV. Trimming took off 1 base at V and 7 bases at J, with 16 bases between the two ends. CDR3 length equals 15 residues. The authors built TCR beta libraries using iRepertoire HTBI primers and Arm-PCR of CDR3 regions. TCRdb recomputed calls from the multiplex PCR reads with MiXCR, one row per CDR3 protein. The sample lists 300,000 to 400,000 distinct CDR3 sequences; 18% were seen once. This clonotype came up many times.

Sequenced here: peripheral blood mononuclear cells (PBMCs), sampled at new diagnosis, from a patient treated with antithyroid drugs. This receptor was obtained from a female donor with Graves disease. This rearrangement joins TRBV11-2 to TRBJ1-1; TRBD1 might be the D (6 bases). The chain's CDR3 is CASSLVGGGVDEAFF. For the CDR3, the DNA is TGTGCCAGCAGCTTAGTCGGAGGGGGGGTTGATGAAGCTTTCTTT.